These T cell receptor beta chains were read from a single sample in a study of blood T cell repertoires in COVID-19. TCRdb keeps only in-frame clones here, not all; method: immunoSEQ multiplex PCR. The sample holds 140,000 to 150,000 clones, around 90% seen once. Material for sequencing was peripheral blood. The receptors were gathered from a man aged 70-80 years with acute or convalescent COVID-19. The CDR3 runs from the conserved cysteine through the conserved F or W. Each record gives: J gene, clone size, V gene, D gene, CDR3 protein, CDR3 DNA. The D gene is left open where the match is weak. The size field is filled for only some rows; it gives once, few, many or a size class.

>TRBJ1-2|.|TRBV18|TRBD1
CASSPLQGVMGYTF
TGTGCCAGCTCACCACTGCAGGGGGTGATGGGCTACACCTTC
>TRBJ2-1|.|TRBV7-6|.
CASSLGEYNEQFF
TGTGCCAGCAGCCTGGGAGAATACAATGAGCAGTTCTTC
>TRBJ2-7|.|TRBV5-1|TRBD2
CASRRAGGREQYF
TGCGCCAGCCGAAGGGCGGGAGGGCGCGAGCAGTACTTC
>TRBJ2-1|.|TRBV24-1|TRBD2
CATSGAGNEQFF
TGTGCCACCAGTGGAGCGGGAAATGAGCAGTTCTTC
>TRBJ1-2|.|TRBV18|.
CASSQAEYDYGYTF
TGTGCCAGCTCCCAAGCGGAGTACGACTATGGCTACACCTTC
>TRBJ2-3|.|TRBV6-1|.
CASSEGWGGSGDTQYF
TGTGCCAGCAGTGAAGGGTGGGGGGGCTCAGGAGATACGCAGTATTTT
>TRBJ2-7|.|TRBV6-5|.
CASSQGGVGEQYF
TGTGCCAGCAGCCAAGGAGGGGTCGGCGAGCAGTACTTC
>TRBJ2-4|.|TRBV7-9|.
CASSPFILSLAKNIQYF
TGTGCCAGCAGCCCTTTCATTCTCAGTCTAGCCAAAAACATTCAGTACTTC
>TRBJ1-5|.|TRBV6-5|.
CASSPGGNQPQHF
TGTGCCAGCAGCCCCGGGGGGAATCAGCCCCAGCATTTT
>TRBJ2-1|.|TRBV29-1|TRBD2
CSVTGTSLYEQFF
TGCAGCGTTACCGGGACTAGCCTCTATGAGCAGTTCTTC
>TRBJ1-6|.|TRBV3-1/TRBV3-2|.
CASSQGQSASPLHF
TGTGCCAGCAGCCAAGGACAGTCCGCGTCACCCCTCCACTTT
>TRBJ2-1|.|TRBV3-1/TRBV3-2|.
CASSHQGTYNEQFF
TGTGCCAGCAGCCATCAGGGTACCTACAATGAGCAGTTCTTC
>TRBJ2-3|.|TRBV5-1|.
CASSAPADTQYF
TGCGCCAGCAGTGCTCCGGCAGATACGCAGTATTTT
>TRBJ2-7|.|TRBV9|.
CASSPDLSAYEQYF
TGTGCCAGCAGCCCGGACTTGTCCGCCTACGAGCAGTACTTC
>TRBJ2-6|.|TRBV25-1|TRBD1
CASRGSGQGPGANVLTF
TGTGCCAGCAGGGGTTCGGGACAGGGGCCTGGGGCCAACGTCCTGACTTTC
>TRBJ2-1|.|TRBV11-2|TRBD2
CASSSPGGGEGSYNEQFF
TGTGCCAGCAGCTCCCCCGGGGGGGGAGAAGGCTCCTACAATGAGCAGTTCTTC
>TRBJ1-2|.|TRBV30|.
CAWSRSYGYTF
TGTGCCTGGAGTCGGAGCTATGGCTACACCTTC
>TRBJ2-5|few|TRBV30|.
CAWSAAPETQYF
TGTGCCTGGAGCGCCGCGCCAGAGACCCAGTACTTC
>TRBJ1-2|.|TRBV3-1/TRBV3-2|TRBD1
CASSLGQGKGYTF
TGTGCCAGCAGCCTTGGACAGGGTAAAGGCTACACCTTC
>TRBJ2-3|.|TRBV29-1|.
CSVGGNTDTQYF
TGCAGCGTCGGGGGAAACACAGATACGCAGTATTTT
>TRBJ2-3|.|TRBV3-1/TRBV3-2|.
CASSQTSTDTQYF
TGTGCCAGCAGCCAGACTAGCACAGATACGCAGTATTTT
>TRBJ2-3|.|TRBV5-4|.
CASSPGGQQVFTDTQYF
TGTGCCAGCAGCCCAGGTGGTCAACAGGTGTTCACAGATACGCAGTATTTT
>TRBJ1-2|.|TRBV9|TRBD1
CASSVEGGAGYGYTF
TGTGCCAGCAGCGTAGAAGGGGGCGCGGGCTATGGCTACACCTTC
>TRBJ2-7|.|TRBV9|.
CASSPRGAGFSYEQYF
TGTGCCAGCAGCCCTCGGGGAGCGGGCTTCTCCTACGAGCAGTACTTC
>TRBJ2-2|.|TRBV5-8|TRBD1
CASSLGDRDTGELFF
TGTGCCAGCAGCCTTGGCGACAGGGACACCGGGGAGCTGTTTTTT
>TRBJ1-6|once|TRBV3-1/TRBV3-2|TRBD1
CASSQVPGGSSPLHF
TGTGCCAGCAGCCAAGTCCCAGGGGGCAGTTCACCCCTCCACTTT
>TRBJ2-4|.|TRBV3-1/TRBV3-2|.
CASSRDPTRGIQYF
TGTGCCAGCAGCCGAGACCCGACCAGGGGCATTCAGTACTTC
>TRBJ2-7|.|TRBV7-2|.
CASSLPPDSLSYEQYF
TGTGCCAGCAGCTTACCCCCGGACAGCCTATCCTACGAGCAGTACTTC
>TRBJ2-7|.|TRBV19|TRBD1
CASCPTGSYEQYF
TGTGCCAGTTGCCCGACAGGGTCCTACGAGCAGTACTTC
>TRBJ2-7|.|TRBV5-6|TRBD2
CASSLVRDRGLAGVYEQYF
TGTGCCAGCAGCTTGGTCCGGGACAGGGGACTAGCGGGAGTTTACGAGCAGTACTTC
>TRBJ2-1|.|TRBV19|TRBD2
CASSIFPGLVSDEQFF
TGTGCCAGTAGTATATTCCCGGGACTAGTTTCCGATGAGCAGTTCTTC
>TRBJ2-4|.|TRBV3-1/TRBV3-2|TRBD2
CASSQPLAGGLAKNIQYF
TGTGCCAGCAGCCAACCCCTAGCGGGGGGATTAGCCAAAAACATTCAGTACTTC
>TRBJ2-7|once|TRBV6-5|.
CASSYPGLEQYF
TGTGCCAGCAGTTACCCTGGCCTCGAGCAGTACTTC
>TRBJ1-5|.|TRBV19|TRBD1
CASSITTGQVNQPQHF
TGTGCCAGTAGTATAACGACCGGACAGGTGAATCAGCCCCAGCATTTT
>TRBJ1-6|.|TRBV7-8|TRBD1
CASSLRDRANSPLHF
TGTGCCAGCAGCTTAAGGGACAGGGCTAACTCACCCCTCCACTTT
>TRBJ1-3|once|TRBV11-2|.
CASSLVRTPAGNTIYF
TGTGCCAGCAGCTTAGTCAGGACACCAGCCGGAAACACCATATATTTT
>TRBJ2-5|.|TRBV19|.
CASSIDFVEPPGTQYF
TGTGCCAGTAGTATAGACTTTGTCGAGCCCCCGGGAACCCAGTACTTC
>TRBJ2-1|.|TRBV4-2|TRBD1
CASSRAGQGEIQYNEQFF
TGTGCCAGCAGCCGAGCTGGACAGGGAGAAATTCAGTACAATGAGCAGTTCTTC
>TRBJ1-3|.|TRBV2|.
CASSSYPNTIYF
TGTGCCAGCAGTTCCTACCCAAACACCATATATTTT
>TRBJ1-5|.|TRBV7-3|.
CASSLTAERSNQPQHF
TGTGCCAGCAGCTTAACCGCAGAGCGTAGCAATCAGCCCCAGCATTTT
>TRBJ2-3|few|TRBV6-5|.
CATLSLGGTDTQYF
TGTGCCACCCTGTCCCTAGGTGGCACAGATACGCAGTATTTT